The 11 T cell receptor beta chains presented below share a single source sample, sequenced in a study of cytotoxic CD8 clonotypes in ibrutinib-treated CLL. Measured with immunoSEQ multiplex PCR; TCRdb has only the in-frame clones, and not every one. The sample gives approximately 280,000 clones, more than 70% of which show up once; 5.6% is in the top ten. The sequencing used PBMCs, collected at disease progression, from a patient treated with ibrutinib. The source of these receptors is a human donor with chronic lymphocytic leukemia.

V usage is TRBV9 and J usage is TRBJ2-7, with 11 bases matching TRBD1. Unmatched junction bases numbered 9, after V lost 0 bases and J lost 4 bases. The CDR3 is 17 amino acids. Germline CDR1 and CDR2: SGDLS and YYNGEE. The CDR3 sequence is CASSVDNGTGGRYEQYF. The CDR3 DNA follows: TGTGCCAGCAGCGTAGACAACGGGACAGGGGGAAGGTACGAGCAGTACTTC. The full variable domain, rest sourced from reference TRBV9 and TRBJ2-7, is DSGVTQTPKHLITATGQRVTLRCSPRSGDLSVYWYQQSLDQGLQFLIQYYNGEERAKGNILERFSAQQFPDLHSELNLSSLELGDSALYFCASSVDNGTGGRYEQYFGPGTRLTVT.

This sequence joins TRBV6-1 and TRBJ1-5; TRBD1 is a possible D gene (5 bases). Germline CDR1 and CDR2: MNHNS and SASEGT. V dropped 0 bases and J dropped 2 bases, with 17 bases sitting between them. The CDR3 loop spans 18 amino acids. The DNA for the CDR3 is TGTGCCAGCAGTGAAGCTTGGGGCAGGGAAGGTGGCAATCAGCCCCAGCATTTT. It encodes CASSEAWGREGGNQPQHF.

The rearrangement joins TRBV6-1 to TRBJ1-2; the D gene is possibly TRBD1 (6 bases). The CDR3 runs 15 residues. Trimming left V 2 bases short and J 5 bases short, with 15 bases between. Looked up from germline, CDR1 is MNHNS and CDR2 is SASEGT. In DNA form, the CDR3 reads TGTGCCAGCAGTGAAAGGATGGGGCAGGGGTATGGCTACACCTTC. Its translation is CASSERMGQGYGYTF.

The J gene is TRBJ1-5, the V gene TRBV4-2; D not certain. V lost 0 bases, J lost 3 bases, and 9 bases lay in between. The CDR3 is made up of 15 amino acids. The V gene's germline CDR1 is LGHNA and CDR2 YNFKEQ. As DNA, the CDR3 is TGTGCCAGCAGCCAAGATGTCAAATTCAATCAGCCCCAGCATTTT. Translated, it gives CASSQDVKFNQPQHF.

V is TRBV27 and J is TRBJ2-1; D might be TRBD2 (5 bases). CDR3 length equals 15 residues. Germline V gene lookup returns CDR1 MNHEY and CDR2 SMNVEV (reference sequence). V shed 3 bases and J shed 12 bases, with 21 bases lying between them. Written as DNA, the CDR3 is TGTGCCAGCAGTTTTAGAGCGGCCCCTTCGTATGGGCAGTTCTTC. It specifies CASSFRAAPSYGQFF.

This clone has a handful of counts. The chain couples TRBV28 to TRBJ2-5; 8 bases are a match to TRBD1. With 2 bases clipped from V and 1 base from J, the junction kept 3 bases outside the gene matches. Germline V gene sequence: CDR1 MDHEN, CDR2 SYDVKM. This CDR3 is built from 15 residues. The CDR3 reads CASSLQGALQETQYF. The CDR3 DNA follows: TGTGCCAGCAGTTTACAGGGGGCCCTCCAAGAGACCCAGTACTTC.

The chain links TRBV7-2 to TRBJ2-7, with TRBD2 identical over 10 bases. Germline V gene data show CDR1 as SGHTA and CDR2 as FQGNSA. Trimming at V came to 3 bases and at J to 7 bases, leaving 9 bases not matched to a gene. The CDR3 contains 15 residues. In DNA form, the CDR3 reads TGTGCCAGCAGCTTGGAAGCGGGAGGGCCAGGAGAGCAGTACTTC. Translation gives CASSLEAGGPGEQYF.

This clone was seen once. This sequence joins TRBV6-6 and TRBJ2-3; unclear D gene. The CDR3 length is 13 residues. V gave up 2 bases and J gave up 4 bases, with 7 bases separating them. Germline loops: CDR1 MNHNY, CDR2 SVGAGI (reference sequence). The chain's CDR3 is CASSYIRSDTQYF. CDR3 sequence (DNA): TGTGCCAGCAGTTACATTAGGTCAGATACGCAGTATTTT.

This sequence joins TRBV28 and TRBJ2-1; 12 bases align to TRBD2. The germline V gene encodes CDR1 MDHEN and CDR2 SYDVKM. After removal of 5 bases from V and 0 bases from J, the junction contained 11 bases not matched to a gene. CDR3 length: 19 residues. The CDR3 nucleotides are TGTGCCAGCAGTAAAAGATACCAGACTAGCGGGAGCTCCTACAATGAGCAGTTCTTC. It yields the protein CASSKRYQTSGSSYNEQFF.

This clone was seen a few times. The genes are TRBV5-6 and TRBJ2-7; 7 bases are shared with TRBD1. The CDR3 has 16 residues. J lost 1 base, V lost 2 bases, and 9 bases had no gene match. The germline V gene has CDR1 SGHDT and CDR2 YYEEEE. The CDR3 DNA reads as TGTGCCAGCAGCTTCCGACCGGGACAGACGTCCTACGAGCAGTACTTC. This encodes CASSFRPGQTSYEQYF.

The gene calls are TRBV7-9 and TRBJ2-3; D is uncertain. CDR1 and CDR2 (germline): SEHNR, FQNEAQ (reference sequence). V lost 2 bases, J lost 0 bases, and 15 bases lay in between. The CDR3 contains 17 residues. The CDR3: CASSLYPARRSTDTQYF. As DNA, the CDR3 is TGTGCCAGCAGCTTATATCCAGCGAGAAGAAGCACAGATACGCAGTATTTT.